The rows below give T cell receptor beta chains drawn from one sample of a study of Tregs in tolerant kidney transplant recipients. The table came from immunoSEQ multiplex PCR; TCRdb's copy has only in-frame clones and leaves some out. The sample includes approximately 65,000 clones, roughly 84% of them seen just once. Sequenced: CD4+ T cells from blood. Every receptor here comes from a human donor in good health. Both conserved end residues are part of each CDR3. The D gene is left open where the match is weak. The size of a clone is reported for some rows only, either as once, few or many, or as a class for expanded clones.

j_call clone_size v_call d_call cdr3_aa cdr3_nt
TRBJ2-5 NA TRBV5-6 NA CASSLGGSGETQYF TGTGCCAGCAGCTTGGGGGGCTCGGGGGAGACCCAGTACTTC
TRBJ2-3 NA TRBV9 TRBD2 CASKAGGGTDTQYF TGTGCCAGTAAAGCGGGGGGAGGAACAGATACGCAGTATTTT
TRBJ2-1 NA TRBV18 NA CASSPGGEQFF TGTGCCAGCTCCCCCGGGGGTGAGCAGTTCTTC
TRBJ1-3 NA TRBV5-8 NA CASSLIGRNTIYF TGTGCCAGCAGCTTGATTGGGCGAAACACCATATATTTT
TRBJ2-5 NA TRBV5-1 TRBD2 CASSLGLAGGQETQYF TGCGCCAGCAGCCTGGGACTAGCGGGGGGGCAAGAGACCCAGTACTTC
TRBJ2-3 NA TRBV30 NA CAWSFWRFNTQYF TGTGCCTGGAGCTTTTGGAGGTTTAATACGCAGTATTTT
TRBJ2-5 NA TRBV5-1 TRBD1 CASRYGQGKTQYF TGCGCCAGCAGATACGGACAGGGGAAGACCCAGTACTTC
TRBJ2-1 once TRBV28 NA CASRFFGGRGDNEQFF TGTGCCAGCCGATTTTTCGGCGGAAGGGGGGACAATGAGCAGTTCTTC
TRBJ2-5 NA TRBV7-6 TRBD2 CASSLTAGGRETQYF TGTGCCAGCAGCCTAACGGCGGGGGGGCGGGAGACCCAGTACTTC
TRBJ1-4 NA TRBV21-1 NA CASSKDQRDLEEKLFF TGTGCCAGCAGCAAAGACCAACGGGACCTAGAGGAAAAACTGTTTTTT
TRBJ1-2 many TRBV5-6 NA CASSSGGRANYGYTF TGTGCCAGCAGCTCGGGAGGCAGGGCTAACTATGGCTACACCTTC
TRBJ1-2 NA TRBV6-6 NA CASSPGGGYTF TGTGCCAGCAGCCCAGGAGGTGGCTACACCTTC
TRBJ2-3 NA TRBV7-2 NA CASSPVTDTQYF TGTGCCAGCAGCCCCGTCACAGATACGCAGTATTTT
TRBJ2-4 NA TRBV4-1 TRBD2 CASSHGLAGEIKNIQYF TGCGCCAGCAGCCATGGACTAGCGGGGGAGATCAAAAACATTCAGTACTTC
TRBJ2-2 once TRBV9 TRBD1 CASSDQGAPGRELFF TGTGCCAGCAGCGACCAGGGGGCCCCTGGGCGGGAGCTGTTTTTT
TRBJ1-5 NA TRBV6-5 NA CATQEGPYQPQHF TGTGCCACCCAGGAAGGTCCGTACCAGCCCCAGCATTTT
TRBJ1-1 NA TRBV2 TRBD1 CASSVGQGLNTEAFF TGTGCCAGCAGTGTAGGACAGGGGCTGAACACTGAAGCTTTCTTT
TRBJ1-2 NA TRBV30 NA CAWSGAAGSGYTF TGTGCCTGGAGTGGTGCGGCAGGGAGTGGCTACACCTTC
TRBJ2-7 NA TRBV18 NA CASSPNQALTYEQYF TGTGCCAGCTCACCCAATCAGGCGTTGACCTACGAGCAGTACTTC
TRBJ2-3 NA TRBV2 NA CASREDTDTQYF TGTGCCAGCAGGGAGGACACAGATACGCAGTATTTT
TRBJ1-2 NA TRBV6-1 NA CASRGGRSNYGYTF TGTGCCAGCAGGGGAGGACGGAGTAACTATGGCTACACCTTC
TRBJ1-2 NA TRBV11-2 TRBD1 CASSSPDRAGYTF TGTGCCAGCAGCTCACCGGACAGGGCTGGCTACACCTTC
TRBJ1-1 NA TRBV11-2 NA CASSLVPRNTEAFF TGTGCCAGCAGCTTAGTCCCCCGGAACACTGAAGCTTTCTTT
TRBJ2-5 once TRBV7-2 NA CASSLKRGGETQYF TGTGCCAGCAGCTTGAAGAGGGGCGGTGAGACCCAGTACTTC
TRBJ1-1 NA TRBV9 NA CASSVGVGPMNTEAFF TGTGCCAGCAGCGTAGGGGTCGGACCCATGAACACTGAAGCTTTCTTT
TRBJ1-4 once TRBV2 NA CASSWGVGEKLFF TGTGCCAGCAGTTGGGGGGTAGGCGAAAAACTGTTTTTT
TRBJ2-7 NA TRBV5-4 NA CASSSRGGGYEQYF TGTGCCAGCAGCTCCCGGGGAGGGGGCTACGAGCAGTACTTC
TRBJ2-3 NA TRBV5-3 NA CARSLVSGPAGTQYF TGTGCCAGAAGCTTGGTCTCGGGGCCTGCGGGTACGCAGTATTTT
TRBJ1-1 NA TRBV30 TRBD1 CAFYRGLNTEAFF TGTGCATTTTACAGGGGGCTGAACACTGAAGCTTTCTTT
TRBJ1-1 NA TRBV4-2 TRBD1 CASSQALGQSNTEAFF TGTGCCAGCAGCCAAGCCCTGGGACAGTCGAACACTGAAGCTTTCTTT
TRBJ2-2 once TRBV6-5 NA CASSSLGELFF TGTGCCAGCAGTTCCCTCGGGGAGCTGTTTTTT
TRBJ1-2 once TRBV10-2 NA CASREGGYYGYTF TGCGCCAGCAGAGAAGGGGGATACTATGGCTACACCTTC
TRBJ1-2 once TRBV5-1 NA CASSLGEQGGYTF TGCGCCAGCAGCTTGGGGGAGCAGGGTGGCTACACCTTC
TRBJ2-7 NA TRBV19 TRBD1 CASSTPGTGNREQYF TGTGCCAGTAGTACTCCTGGGACAGGGAATAGAGAGCAGTACTTC
TRBJ2-1 once TRBV29-1 TRBD1 CSVGRQGARGLAPKYSYNEQFF TGCAGCGTTGGTAGACAGGGGGCTCGAGGACTAGCCCCTAAATACTCCTACAATGAGCAGTTCTTC
TRBJ1-1 NA TRBV6-1 NA CASSEAWGGTEAFF TGTGCCAGCAGTGAAGCTTGGGGTGGCACTGAAGCTTTCTTT
TRBJ2-7 NA TRBV6-1 NA CASGIRYEQYF TGTGCCAGCGGCATCAGGTACGAGCAGTACTTC
TRBJ2-3 NA TRBV6-5 TRBD1 CASGRQGLTDTQYF TGTGCCAGCGGTCGACAGGGGCTCACAGATACGCAGTATTTT
TRBJ1-6 NA TRBV2 NA CASSRNRDGNSPLHF TGTGCCAGCAGTAGGAACCGGGACGGAAATTCACCCCTCCACTTT
TRBJ2-3 once TRBV30 TRBD1 CAGRTGEASQYF TGTGCCGGACGGACAGGGGAAGCATCGCAGTATTTT
TRBJ1-4 NA TRBV27 TRBD1 CASRGDGTGGAGYEKLFF TGTGCCAGCAGGGGAGATGGGACAGGGGGCGCGGGCTACGAAAAACTGTTTTTT
TRBJ2-7 NA TRBV30 NA CAWSVPWLGGGEQYF TGTGCCTGGAGTGTACCCTGGCTAGGTGGAGGCGAGCAGTACTTC
TRBJ2-1 NA TRBV7-6 TRBD2 CASSLGGGVHNEQFF TGTGCCAGCAGCCTAGGCGGGGGGGTCCACAATGAGCAGTTCTTC
TRBJ2-5 NA TRBV30 NA CAWSGLAGETQYF TGTGCCTGGAGTGGGCTAGCTGGGGAGACCCAGTACTTC
TRBJ1-1 NA TRBV5-6 TRBD1 CASSSNRGRNTEAFF TGTGCCAGCAGCTCTAATAGGGGGCGGAACACTGAAGCTTTCTTT
TRBJ1-2 NA TRBV27 TRBD1 CASSLSWTGGGYTF TGTGCCAGCAGTTTATCGTGGACAGGGGGAGGCTACACCTTC
TRBJ1-2 few TRBV4-3 NA CASSQQDSNYGYTF TGCGCCAGCAGCCAACAAGACAGCAACTATGGCTACACCTTC
TRBJ2-6 NA TRBV28 TRBD1 CASTPRQGISGANVLTF TGTGCCAGCACCCCCCGACAGGGAATAAGTGGGGCCAACGTCCTGACTTTC